This entry concerns a single T cell receptor beta chain. In the study's own analysis: Amplification of reference gene primers provided the estimated nucleated cell counts. Generated by immunoSEQ multiplex PCR, the TCRdb table keeps only in-frame clones and is missing some. That table supplies the V and J calls and clone size; D and trimming were determined from the DNA. Among roughly 230,000 clones, nearly 90% were seen once, and the ten largest hold over 0.55%. These data originate in a study of blood T cell repertoires in COVID-19. The wider study: Some COVID-19 samples were acute and others convalescent; all came from the United States, Italy and Spain. PBMCs, B-cell-depleted T cells, or T cells provided the cDNA or gDNA that made up the material.

The CDR3 contains 16 residues. Trimming took off 1 base at V and 0 bases at J, with 10 bases between the two ends. Germline V gene data show CDR1 as LGHNA and CDR2 as YNFKEQ. The sequenced sample consisted of peripheral blood. This receptor was identified in a human donor in a cohort sampled during active COVID-19. This chain joins TRBV4-2 and TRBJ2-1, with a possible D match to TRBD2 (5 bases). CDR3 sequence: CASSQASGDSYNEQFF. CDR3 coding DNA: TGTGCCAGCAGCCAAGCCTCCGGGGACTCCTACAATGAGCAGTTCTTC.